The clone carrying this T cell receptor beta chain showed up just a few times. The use of a sample-barcoded 5' primer and a J-beta primer mix characterized a second PCR of about 7 to 12 cycles. TCRdb processed the 5' RACE reads anew with MiXCR; each CDR3 protein has one entry. The repertoire holds about 1.5 million distinct CDR3 sequences, with 42% as singletons. Germline-derived CDR1 and CDR2 are DFQATT and SNEGSKA (reference sequence). Trimming cost V 6 bases and J 0 bases, with 16 bases left between them. The CDR3 covers 15 residues. The data derive from a study of blood T cells in healthy people across ages.

The rearrangement uses TRBV20-1 and TRBJ2-3; D is undetermined. The specimen was blood. The origin of this receptor is a woman between 18 and 29 years old in good health. The DNA for the CDR3 is TGCAGTGCGCCCCGCCGGAGAGCTAGCACAGATACGCAGTATTTT. Amino acid sequence: CSAPRRRASTDTQYF.